This is a list of T cell receptor beta chains from one sample in a study of T cells in localized non-small cell lung cancer. Assay used: immunoSEQ multiplex PCR; TCRdb lists only in-frame clones, some missing. The table shows fewer than 90,000 clones, with 80% occurring only once. Here the sequenced sample was PBMCs, taken before any cancer treatment. The origin of the receptors is a man between 40 and 70 years old with stage II squamous cell lung carcinoma. Both conserved end residues are part of each CDR3. A D gene is named only where the DNA matches it firmly. Clone size is not always given. Where it is, it says once, few, many or a class for expanded clones.

>TRBV6-5|few|TRBJ2-7|NA
NA
CASSSSTGPYEQYF
>TRBV4-2|NA|TRBJ2-2|TRBD2
TGTGCCAGCAGCCAAGATCCAGCGGGGGGCCGGACCGGGGAGCTGTTTTTT
CASSQDPAGGRTGELFF
>TRBV7-9|NA|TRBJ2-1|NA
TGTGCCAGCAGCACCCGGGACTTATACAATGAGCAGTTCTTC
CASSTRDLYNEQFF
>TRBV18|NA|TRBJ2-3|NA
TGTGCCAGCTCTCGAGGACTTGGGGATACGCAGTATTTT
CASSRGLGDTQYF
>TRBV7-6|NA|TRBJ1-6|NA
TGTGCCAGCAGCCTAAACCCGCCCCAGGGCGTTAATAATTCACCCCTCCACTTT
CASSLNPPQGVNNSPLHF
>TRBV19|NA|TRBJ2-3|TRBD2
TGTGCCAGTAGGCGGCGGGGGGGCCTAGGAGATACGCAGTATTTT
CASRRRGGLGDTQYF
>TRBV4-2|NA|TRBJ1-4|NA
TGTGCCAGCAGCCAAGATCGGGAGGGCAGGGGAAATGAAAAACTGTTTTTT
CASSQDREGRGNEKLFF
>TRBV9|once|TRBJ2-7|TRBD1
TGTGCCAGCAGCGTAGCGGTCGGGACAGGGTCGAACGAGCAGTACTTC
CASSVAVGTGSNEQYF
>TRBV5-1|NA|TRBJ2-5|TRBD2
TGCGCCAGCAGCGGCGGGAGTGGGAGAGAGACCCAGTACTTC
CASSGGSGRETQYF
>TRBV5-4|NA|TRBJ1-6|TRBD1
TGTGCCAGCAGACGACAGGGGGCTGGCCCCCTCCACTTT
CASRRQGAGPLHF
>TRBV18|NA|TRBJ2-7|NA
TGTGCCAGCTCACCTGGTTACGAGCAGTACTTC
CASSPGYEQYF
>TRBV4-1|once|TRBJ2-5|NA
TGCGCCAGCAGCCAAGGGTTTGAGGGAGGGGGAGAGACCCAGTACTTC
CASSQGFEGGGETQYF
>TRBV28|NA|TRBJ2-3|NA
TGTGCCAGCAGAACGGGACTCCACGATACGCAGTATTTT
CASRTGLHDTQYF
>TRBV6-5|few|TRBJ2-2|NA
TGTGCCAGCAGTTACTCGAGAGGGTACAGCACCGGGGAGCTGTTTTTT
CASSYSRGYSTGELFF
>TRBV7-3|NA|TRBJ2-4|NA
TGTGCCAGCAGCGAACATCGTTCGCAGGGGATGGATCAGTACTTC
CASSEHRSQGMDQYF
>TRBV27|NA|TRBJ1-2|TRBD1
TGTGCCAGCAGTCGGACAGGGGGCCCCTATGGCTACACCTTC
CASSRTGGPYGYTF
>TRBV30|NA|TRBJ1-1|NA
TGTGCCTGGAGTGTACCCTCCTTAATGAACACTGAAGCTTTCTTT
CAWSVPSLMNTEAFF
>TRBV15|NA|TRBJ2-5|TRBD1
TGTGCCACCAGCAGGGACAGGGTGAGCGAGACCCAGTACTTC
CATSRDRVSETQYF
>TRBV7-9|once|TRBJ2-3|NA
TGTGCCAGCAGCCCTACGGGGACTGGCACAGATACGCAGTATTTT
CASSPTGTGTDTQYF
>TRBV5-1|NA|TRBJ1-1|NA
TGCGCCAGCAGCTTGGCCGGAAGGGTTGGCACTGAAGCTTTCTTT
CASSLAGRVGTEAFF
>TRBV29-1|NA|TRBJ1-5|TRBD1
TGCAGCGTCCAGGGGGCGAGCAATCAGCCCCAGCATTTT
CSVQGASNQPQHF
>TRBV7-3|NA|TRBJ2-5|TRBD2
TGTGCCAGCACTTTAGCGGGGGAGCTGGGAGAGACCCAGTACTTC
CASTLAGELGETQYF
>TRBV4-2|NA|TRBJ1-5|TRBD1
TGTGCCAGCAGCCAAGATCCAACAGGGGTTCAGCCCCAGCATTTT
CASSQDPTGVQPQHF
>TRBV5-1|NA|TRBJ2-7|TRBD1
TGCGCCAGCAGCTTTAGGACAGGAGACTACGAGCAGTACTTC
CASSFRTGDYEQYF
>TRBV10-2|NA|TRBJ2-7|NA
TGCGCCACCAGGGGGAGGGGCTACGAGCAGTACTTC
CATRGRGYEQYF
>TRBV28|NA|TRBJ2-7|TRBD2
TGTGCCAGCAGGGCGGGAGAGGGCTACGAGCAGTACTTC
CASRAGEGYEQYF
>TRBV11-1|NA|TRBJ2-7|TRBD1
TGTGCCAGCAGCCGACAGGGGTCCTACGAGCAGTACTTC
CASSRQGSYEQYF
>TRBV5-1|NA|TRBJ2-2|NA
TGCGCCAGCAGCTTCCCCGGGGAGCTGTTTTTT
CASSFPGELFF
>TRBV19|NA|TRBJ1-5|NA
TGTGCCAGTAGTATAGGAGCAGTGCTTGGGCAGCCCCAGCATTTT
CASSIGAVLGQPQHF
>TRBV7-9|NA|TRBJ1-1|NA
TGTGCCAGCAGCCCAGTGGGTTACACTGAAGCTTTCTTT
CASSPVGYTEAFF
>TRBV19|NA|TRBJ2-6|NA
TGTGCCAGTAGTATAGACAGGTCTGGGGCCAACGTCCTGACTTTC
CASSIDRSGANVLTF
>TRBV4-2|NA|TRBJ1-2|TRBD1
TGTGCCAGCAGCCAAGAAGGCCAGGGGGGCGGCTACACCTTC
CASSQEGQGGGYTF
>TRBV19|once|TRBJ1-6|NA
TGTGCCAGTAGTATCAGTCCGCTAGATTCACCCCTCCACTTT
CASSISPLDSPLHF
>TRBV7-9|NA|TRBJ2-1|TRBD2
TGTGCCAGCAGCTTGTACCGGACTAGCGGATTTAATGAGCAGTTCTTC
CASSLYRTSGFNEQFF
>TRBV6-5|NA|TRBJ1-5|NA
TGTGCCAGCAGTTACTCGCAACATAGCAATCAGCCCCAGCATTTT
CASSYSQHSNQPQHF
>TRBV18|NA|TRBJ1-2|NA
TGTGCCAGCTCACGCGGTGACGGACCGGAGGGCTACACCTTC
CASSRGDGPEGYTF
>TRBV7-2|NA|TRBJ2-5|NA
TGTGCCAGCAGCTTAGTAGGAGGGTGGGGGTTGAAAGAGACCCAGTACTTC
CASSLVGGWGLKETQYF
>TRBV9|NA|TRBJ2-2|TRBD2
TGTGCCAGCACCGGGTTGAGCGGGAGCACATCCGGGGAGCTGTTTTTT
CASTGLSGSTSGELFF
>TRBV28|NA|TRBJ1-2|NA
TGTGCCAGCAGTTATAAGCCTAACTATGGCTACACCTTC
CASSYKPNYGYTF
>TRBV2|NA|TRBJ1-1|NA
TGTGCCAGCAGCGGGGAGGGCACCGAAGCTTTCTTT
CASSGEGTEAFF
>TRBV5-1|few|TRBJ2-7|NA
TGCGCCAGCAGCCAGGAGGGCGGGAACGAGCAGTACTTC
CASSQEGGNEQYF
>TRBV28|NA|TRBJ2-7|NA
TGTGCCAGCGGGGACCGGCGTGAGCAGTACTTC
CASGDRREQYF
>TRBV10-3|NA|TRBJ2-1|TRBD2
TGTGCCATCAGCCCAGCGGGAGCGTCCCCTGAGCAGTTCTTC
CAISPAGASPEQFF
>TRBV18|NA|TRBJ2-1|TRBD2
TGTGCCAGCTCGCCCGCCGGGACTAGCGGGTTTTTCTCCTACAATGAGCAGTTCTTC
CASSPAGTSGFFSYNEQFF
>TRBV9|NA|TRBJ2-3|TRBD2
TGTGCCAGCAGTACCGGGACTACCTTCACCACAGATACGCAGTATTTT
CASSTGTTFTTDTQYF
>TRBV29-1|NA|TRBJ2-7|NA
TGCAGCGTCATCCCTGACATCCTCCGGTCCTACGAGCAGTACTTC
CSVIPDILRSYEQYF
>TRBV7-8|NA|TRBJ1-2|NA
TGTGCCAGCACTCCCGTGAGGGCGAATAACTATGGCTACACCTTC
CASTPVRANNYGYTF
>TRBV29-1|NA|TRBJ2-7|NA
TGCAGCGTTGCGGACAGCTCCTACGAGCAGTACTTC
CSVADSSYEQYF
>TRBV4-1|many|TRBJ2-1|TRBD2
TGCGCCAGCAGCCCGGGTCCCCTAGCGGGGGGGCGGGATGAGCAGTTCTTC
CASSPGPLAGGRDEQFF
>TRBV18|NA|TRBJ2-1|TRBD1
TGTGCCAGCTCACGCGGACAGGGGTTTGGTGAGCAGTTCTTC
CASSRGQGFGEQFF
>TRBV27|few|TRBJ1-2|TRBD1
TGTGCCAGCAGCCCCACAGGGGCCTATGGCTACACCTTC
CASSPTGAYGYTF
>TRBV6-6|once|TRBJ1-2|NA
TGTGCCAGCAGCCCCGGGGGTGTCCATGGCTACACCTTC
CASSPGGVHGYTF
>TRBV5-1|few|TRBJ1-4|NA
TGCGCCAGCAGCCCGGACCGTAATGAAAAACTGTTTTTT
CASSPDRNEKLFF